These T cell receptor beta chains were read from a single sample in a study of control samples from healthy donors and cancer patients. Here immunoSEQ multiplex PCR was the method, and the copy in TCRdb shows in-frame clones only, minus some. The repertoire holds 100,000 to 150,000 clones, approximately 92% seen once, with about 0.6% in the top ten. Material for sequencing was PBMCs. These receptors originate from an elderly man with head and neck cancer. Each CDR3 is given with its conserved first and last residue. The D gene is left open where the match is weak. Clone sizes are given selectively: once, few, many, or a class where the clone is expanded.

V gene: TRBV20-1
clone size: NA
D gene: TRBD1
J gene: TRBJ2-6
CDR3 DNA: TGCAGTGCTAGTCCCCCACAGGGGGGTCCCATCGGGGCCAACGTCCTGACTTTC
CDR3 protein: CSASPPQGGPIGANVLTF

V gene: TRBV18
clone size: NA
D gene: NA
J gene: TRBJ2-5
CDR3 DNA: TGTGCCAGCTCACCGTGGCGACAGTTACAAGAGACCCAGTACTTC
CDR3 protein: CASSPWRQLQETQYF

V gene: TRBV5-1
clone size: NA
D gene: TRBD2
J gene: TRBJ2-3
CDR3 DNA: TGCGCCAGCAGCTTGGGCGGGGGGCCTGGCACAGATACGCAGTATTTT
CDR3 protein: CASSLGGGPGTDTQYF

V gene: TRBV27
clone size: once
D gene: NA
J gene: TRBJ2-1
CDR3 DNA: TGTGCCAGCAGTTCCCTGGGGGGCCCGTGGAATGAGCAGTTCTTC
CDR3 protein: CASSSLGGPWNEQFF

V gene: TRBV12-5
clone size: NA
D gene: NA
J gene: TRBJ2-3
CDR3 DNA: TGTGCTAGTGGTTTGGTAGGGACAGATACGCAGTATTTT
CDR3 protein: CASGLVGTDTQYF

V gene: TRBV5-5
clone size: NA
D gene: TRBD1
J gene: TRBJ1-2
CDR3 DNA: TGTGCCAGCAGCTTGGAGGGGGCAGGGATCGGCTATGGCTACACCTTC
CDR3 protein: CASSLEGAGIGYGYTF

V gene: TRBV6-4
clone size: NA
D gene: TRBD2
J gene: TRBJ2-3
CDR3 DNA: TGTGCCAGCAGTGACTCGTGGAGCGGGGGGTCGGATACGCAGTATTTT
CDR3 protein: CASSDSWSGGSDTQYF

V gene: TRBV15
clone size: NA
D gene: TRBD1
J gene: TRBJ1-5
CDR3 DNA: TGTGCCACCAGCAGCACAGGGGGCGGACAGCCCCAGCATTTT
CDR3 protein: CATSSTGGGQPQHF

V gene: TRBV6-5
clone size: few
D gene: NA
J gene: TRBJ1-6
CDR3 DNA: TGTGCCAGCTCCACCGGGACCAGCACTTCACCCCTCCACTTT
CDR3 protein: CASSTGTSTSPLHF

V gene: TRBV7-9
clone size: NA
D gene: NA
J gene: TRBJ2-6
CDR3 DNA: TGTGCCAGCAGCCCCGTAGTGTCTGGACCCGGGGCCAACGTCCTGACTTTC
CDR3 protein: CASSPVVSGPGANVLTF

V gene: TRBV5-6
clone size: once
D gene: NA
J gene: TRBJ2-1
CDR3 DNA: TGTGCCAGCAGCTGGGCAAACGTAGCGAACACCTACAATGAGCAGTTCTTC
CDR3 protein: CASSWANVANTYNEQFF

V gene: TRBV5-6
clone size: NA
D gene: TRBD1
J gene: TRBJ2-1
CDR3 DNA: TGTGCCAGCAGCAGGACAGGGTTAAGTGAGCAGTTCTTC
CDR3 protein: CASSRTGLSEQFF

V gene: TRBV10-1
clone size: NA
D gene: NA
J gene: TRBJ2-3
CDR3 DNA: TGCGCCAGCAGTTATCTGGGCACAGATACGCAGTATTTT
CDR3 protein: CASSYLGTDTQYF

V gene: TRBV11-3
clone size: NA
D gene: TRBD1
J gene: TRBJ1-3
CDR3 DNA: TGTGCCAGCAGCGGACAGGGTAATGGAAACACCATATATTTT
CDR3 protein: CASSGQGNGNTIYF

V gene: TRBV11-2
clone size: NA
D gene: NA
J gene: TRBJ2-1
CDR3 DNA: TGTGCCAGCAGCTTAGTTAATGAGCAGTTCTTC
CDR3 protein: CASSLVNEQFF

V gene: TRBV7-9
clone size: NA
D gene: NA
J gene: TRBJ2-1
CDR3 DNA: TGTGCCAGCAGTTCTAGCTGGTTCTACAATGAGCAGTTCTTC
CDR3 protein: CASSSSWFYNEQFF

V gene: TRBV27
clone size: NA
D gene: TRBD1
J gene: TRBJ1-1
CDR3 DNA: TGTGCCAGCAGTTTCAGGGGGCTGGGGAACACTGAAGCTTTCTTT
CDR3 protein: CASSFRGLGNTEAFF

V gene: TRBV9
clone size: NA
D gene: NA
J gene: TRBJ1-1
CDR3 DNA: TGTGCCAGCAGCCCACGGGGTGTAAGTACTGAAGCTTTCTTT
CDR3 protein: CASSPRGVSTEAFF

V gene: TRBV18
clone size: NA
D gene: NA
J gene: TRBJ2-3
CDR3 DNA: TGTGCCAGCTCACCTGGGACTGCGGCAGATACGCAGTATTTT
CDR3 protein: CASSPGTAADTQYF

V gene: TRBV29-1
clone size: few
D gene: NA
J gene: TRBJ2-7
CDR3 DNA: TGCAGCGTCGTGAGCCTCTACGAGCAGTACTTC
CDR3 protein: CSVVSLYEQYF

V gene: TRBV5-4
clone size: NA
D gene: NA
J gene: TRBJ2-1
CDR3 DNA: TGTGCCAGCACCTCGAGAGTGGCGATTAACAATGAGCAGTTCTTC
CDR3 protein: CASTSRVAINNEQFF

V gene: TRBV5-4
clone size: NA
D gene: NA
J gene: TRBJ1-1
CDR3 DNA: TGTGCCAGCAGCTCCGGGACACACATGAACACTGAAGCTTTCTTT
CDR3 protein: CASSSGTHMNTEAFF

V gene: TRBV6-6
clone size: NA
D gene: TRBD2
J gene: TRBJ2-5
CDR3 DNA: TGTGCCAGCAGTCCCGGGGGGGTCCCGGAGACCCAGTACTTC
CDR3 protein: CASSPGGVPETQYF

V gene: TRBV3-1/TRBV3-2
clone size: NA
D gene: NA
J gene: TRBJ2-7
CDR3 DNA: TGTGCCAGCAGCCAAGGGGGGGCCTACGAGCAGTACTTC
CDR3 protein: CASSQGGAYEQYF

V gene: TRBV27
clone size: NA
D gene: TRBD2
J gene: TRBJ2-2
CDR3 DNA: TGTGCCAGCAGCTGGGGACTAGCGGGAAACACCGGGGAGCTGTTTTTT
CDR3 protein: CASSWGLAGNTGELFF

V gene: TRBV4-1
clone size: NA
D gene: NA
J gene: TRBJ2-3
CDR3 DNA: TGCGCCAGCAGCCAAAGAGTTCAGGCGTTCACAGATACGCAGTATTTT
CDR3 protein: CASSQRVQAFTDTQYF

V gene: TRBV7-6
clone size: NA
D gene: NA
J gene: TRBJ2-3
CDR3 DNA: TGTGCCAGCAGCTTTGGCCTCCTCAACACAGATACGCAGTATTTT
CDR3 protein: CASSFGLLNTDTQYF

V gene: TRBV4-3
clone size: NA
D gene: TRBD2
J gene: TRBJ2-7
CDR3 DNA: TGCGCCAGCAGCCAAGTAGCGGGAGCACGTTACGAGCAGTACTTC
CDR3 protein: CASSQVAGARYEQYF

V gene: TRBV12-3/TRBV12-4
clone size: NA
D gene: NA
J gene: TRBJ2-7
CDR3 DNA: TGTGCCAGCAGTTTCGGCATAGTATACGAGCAGTACTTC
CDR3 protein: CASSFGIVYEQYF

V gene: TRBV7-2
clone size: NA
D gene: NA
J gene: TRBJ2-7
CDR3 DNA: TGTGCCAGCAGCTTAGTTGGCGGCAGGTTCTACGAGCAGTACTTC
CDR3 protein: CASSLVGGRFYEQYF

V gene: TRBV15
clone size: NA
D gene: NA
J gene: TRBJ1-5
CDR3 DNA: TGTGCCACCAGCAGAGATCTGAGGGCCCAGCATTTT
CDR3 protein: CATSRDLRAQHF

V gene: TRBV10-1
clone size: NA
D gene: NA
J gene: TRBJ2-3
CDR3 DNA: TGCGCCAGCAGTGAGTCGAAGGGGTTTGCAGATACGCAGTATTTT
CDR3 protein: CASSESKGFADTQYF

V gene: TRBV5-4
clone size: NA
D gene: TRBD2
J gene: TRBJ2-5
CDR3 DNA: TGTGCCAGCAGCTTGGCTTATAGGCGGGGGGGCCTGGAGACCCAGTACTTC
CDR3 protein: CASSLAYRRGGLETQYF

V gene: TRBV11-2
clone size: NA
D gene: TRBD1
J gene: TRBJ1-2
CDR3 DNA: TGTGCCAGCAGCGGAAGACAGGGGAACTATGGCTACACCTTC
CDR3 protein: CASSGRQGNYGYTF

V gene: TRBV6-1
clone size: NA
D gene: NA
J gene: TRBJ1-1
CDR3 DNA: TGTGCCAGCAGTGAGAGGCTCACTGAAGCTTTCTTT
CDR3 protein: CASSERLTEAFF

V gene: TRBV5-4
clone size: once
D gene: TRBD2
J gene: TRBJ2-7
CDR3 DNA: TGTGCCAGCAGCTTGGGGAGCGGGAGGGCCATTGAGCAGTACTTC
CDR3 protein: CASSLGSGRAIEQYF

V gene: TRBV5-4
clone size: NA
D gene: TRBD2
J gene: TRBJ2-7
CDR3 DNA: TGTGCCAGCAGCTTCTGGGCTAGCGGGATCTACGAGCAGTACTTC
CDR3 protein: CASSFWASGIYEQYF

V gene: TRBV30
clone size: NA
D gene: NA
J gene: TRBJ2-7
CDR3 DNA: TGTGCCTGGAGTGTGGGGCAGGGTTTCTACGAGCAGTACTTC
CDR3 protein: CAWSVGQGFYEQYF

V gene: TRBV5-4
clone size: once
D gene: NA
J gene: TRBJ2-7
CDR3 DNA: TGTGCCAGCAGCCAGGGGACCTACGAGCAGTACTTC
CDR3 protein: CASSQGTYEQYF

V gene: TRBV3-1/TRBV3-2
clone size: NA
D gene: TRBD1
J gene: TRBJ1-1
CDR3 DNA: TGTGCCAGCAGCCAAGGACAGGGGGCCGGGGGTGAAGCTTTCTTT
CDR3 protein: CASSQGQGAGGEAFF

V gene: TRBV7-2
clone size: NA
D gene: NA
J gene: TRBJ1-3
CDR3 DNA: TGTGCCAGCAGCTTAGACCCTCCCGGATCTGGAAACACCATATATTTT
CDR3 protein: CASSLDPPGSGNTIYF

V gene: TRBV5-1
clone size: NA
D gene: NA
J gene: TRBJ2-5
CDR3 DNA: TGCGCCAGCAGCATAGCGGCAGGGGAAGAGACCCAGTACTTC
CDR3 protein: CASSIAAGEETQYF

V gene: TRBV11-3
clone size: NA
D gene: NA
J gene: TRBJ1-3
CDR3 DNA: TGTGCCAGCAGCCACCCGATAGGAACCATGCCCCACTCTGGAAACACCATATATTTT
CDR3 protein: CASSHPIGTMPHSGNTIYF

V gene: TRBV10-3
clone size: NA
D gene: NA
J gene: TRBJ2-3
CDR3 DNA: TGTGCCATCAGTGAGTCGAACAGATACACAGATACGCAGTATTTT
CDR3 protein: CAISESNRYTDTQYF

V gene: TRBV11-2
clone size: NA
D gene: TRBD1
J gene: TRBJ1-6
CDR3 DNA: TGTGCCAGCAGCTTAGAGACAGGGGTGGGTTCACCCCTCCACTTT
CDR3 protein: CASSLETGVGSPLHF

V gene: TRBV29-1
clone size: NA
D gene: NA
J gene: TRBJ1-6
CDR3 DNA: TGCAGCGTTGGTATCCGGGCCGATTCACCCCTCCACTTT
CDR3 protein: CSVGIRADSPLHF

V gene: TRBV7-9
clone size: NA
D gene: TRBD2
J gene: TRBJ2-7
CDR3 DNA: TGTGCCAGCAGCCGACTAGCGGGAGCCTACGAGCAGTACTTC
CDR3 protein: CASSRLAGAYEQYF

V gene: TRBV7-2
clone size: NA
D gene: NA
J gene: TRBJ2-5
CDR3 DNA: TGTGCCAGCAGCTTACTGCGGGAAGAGACCCAGTACTTC
CDR3 protein: CASSLLREETQYF

V gene: TRBV30
clone size: NA
D gene: TRBD2
J gene: TRBJ2-3
CDR3 DNA: TGTGCCTGGAATCCGGGACTAGCCACAGATACGCAGTATTTT
CDR3 protein: CAWNPGLATDTQYF

V gene: TRBV6-5
clone size: NA
D gene: TRBD1
J gene: TRBJ1-1
CDR3 DNA: TGTGCCAGCAGACCCTGGACAGGGGACACTGAAGCTTTCTTT
CDR3 protein: CASRPWTGDTEAFF

V gene: TRBV19
clone size: NA
D gene: TRBD1
J gene: TRBJ1-6
CDR3 DNA: TGTGCCAGTAGTAGAGGACAGGGAAATTCACCCCTCCACTTT
CDR3 protein: CASSRGQGNSPLHF

V gene: TRBV29-1
clone size: NA
D gene: TRBD2
J gene: TRBJ2-1
CDR3 DNA: TGCAGCGTGGGGATGGGGAGGGATGAGCAGTTCTTC
CDR3 protein: CSVGMGRDEQFF

V gene: TRBV6-1
clone size: NA
D gene: NA
J gene: TRBJ2-2
CDR3 DNA: TGTGCCAGCAGTGAATTCAGTAACGCGAACACCGGGGAGCTGTTTTTT
CDR3 protein: CASSEFSNANTGELFF

V gene: TRBV7-2
clone size: NA
D gene: NA
J gene: TRBJ2-1
CDR3 DNA: TGTGCCAGCAGCTTGCTAGCGAGGGGCAATGAGCAGTTCTTC
CDR3 protein: CASSLLARGNEQFF

V gene: TRBV18
clone size: NA
D gene: TRBD2
J gene: TRBJ2-1
CDR3 DNA: TGTGCCAGCTCACCACTTTCCTACGATAACGGACTAGCGGGAGGATATGAGCAGTTCTTC
CDR3 protein: CASSPLSYDNGLAGGYEQFF

V gene: TRBV5-5
clone size: NA
D gene: NA
J gene: TRBJ1-1
CDR3 DNA: TGTGCCAGCAGCTTGTTTGGGGAGACTGAAGCTTTCTTT
CDR3 protein: CASSLFGETEAFF

V gene: TRBV19
clone size: NA
D gene: NA
J gene: TRBJ2-3
CDR3 DNA: TGTGCCAGTTCCCTGGAGAGCACAGATACGCAGTATTTT
CDR3 protein: CASSLESTDTQYF